Each of the 18 T cell receptor beta chains below was sequenced from the same sample in a study of cytomegalovirus exposure and HLA in healthy donors. Use of 60 Vbeta and 13 Jbeta primers characterized the PCR. The table came from immunoSEQ multiplex PCR; TCRdb's copy has only in-frame clones and leaves some out. This table has about 120,000 clones, 55% to 65% appearing once. Sequenced: PBMCs. The receptor source for this set is a woman in her thirties or forties in good health and CMV-seropositive.

This clone was recorded a few times. The rearrangement links TRBV10-3 to TRBJ2-7, with D maybe TRBD2 (5 bases). V was trimmed by 6 bases and J by 2 bases, leaving 14 bases between them. The CDR3 totals 14 residues. Germline CDR1 reads ENHRY; CDR2 reads SYGVKD. CDR3 protein: CAIRPGERTYEQYF. The CDR3 DNA reads TGTGCCATCAGACCGGGTGAGCGGACCTACGAGCAGTACTTC.

This rearrangement joins TRBV5-1 to TRBJ1-4; 9 nucleotides match TRBD1. The germline CDR1 and CDR2 sequences are SGHRS and YFSETQ. The J segment lost 3 bases and the V segment lost 0 bases, leaving 6 bases of the junction unmatched. This CDR3 comprises 17 residues. The CDR3 bases are TGCGCCAGCAGCTTGGGTAGACAGGGGGGAGCTAATGAAAAACTGTTTTTT. As protein: CASSLGRQGGANEKLFF.

The genes are TRBV19 and TRBJ2-7, with TRBD1 as a possible D gene (5 bases). This CDR3 contains 13 residues. CDR1 is LNHDA, CDR2 SQIVND, per germline (reference sequence). With 3 bases removed from V and 7 bases from J, the gap between germline ends came to 13 bases. CDR3 sequence reads: CASSIRGREEQYF. Written as DNA, the CDR3 is TGTGCCAGTAGTATTAGGGGCCGTGAGGAGCAGTACTTC.

V usage is TRBV7-3 and J usage is TRBJ2-7; D unresolved. The CDR3 is made up of 13 amino acids. Germline CDR1 reads SGHTA; CDR2 reads FQGTGA. Trimming took 5 bases from V and 6 from J, leaving 14 bases between them. CDR3 nucleotides: TGTGCCAGCAGCGCCGAGGTTTACTCCGAGCAGTACTTC. This gives the protein CASSAEVYSEQYF.

In its sample, this clone was seen a few times. The gene calls are TRBV9 and TRBJ1-3; 9 bases are a match to TRBD1. The CDR3 length is 14 residues. Losses at the gene ends were 4 bases for V and 10 bases for J; bases not matched to a gene: 9. CDR1 and CDR2 from the germline V gene are SGDLS and YYNGEE. The CDR3 DNA reads as TGTGCCAGCAGCTTCAGGACAGGGGAGAGAACCATATATTTT. Residues: CASSFRTGERTIYF.

This chain links TRBV6-5 with TRBJ1-3, with D perhaps TRBD1 (6 bases). V lost 5 bases and J lost 4, with 15 bases in between. The V gene's germline CDR1 is MNHEY and CDR2 SVGAGI. This CDR3 is 15 amino acids long. The chain's CDR3 is CASSIHRAAGNTIYF. The CDR3 coding sequence is TGTGCCAGCAGTATACACAGGGCTGCCGGAAACACCATATATTTT.

This chain links TRBV7-2 with TRBJ1-5; no definite D call. With 3 bases removed from V and 6 bases from J, the gap between germline ends came to 6 bases. Germline CDR1 is SGHTA and CDR2 is FQGNSA. The CDR3 extends over 12 amino acids. This chain's CDR3 is CASSFRGQPQHF. CDR3 coding DNA: TGTGCCAGCAGCTTTCGGGGTCAGCCCCAGCATTTT.

The genes are TRBV28 and TRBJ1-5; tentative D call: TRBD1 (5 bases). Trimming stripped 6 bases from V and 0 bases from J, with 18 bases between. The CDR3 extends over 17 amino acids. Germline V CDR1 and CDR2: MDHEN, SYDVKM. CDR3 DNA: TGTGCCAGCAGCCCTCCCGGGGGGGGGAGTAGCAATCAGCCCCAGCATTTT. It codes for CASSPPGGGSSNQPQHF.

The chain uses TRBV7-2 and TRBJ2-5; the match to TRBD2 covers 9 bases. The DNA matches TRBJ2-7 better at its end, which makes the J call doubtful. There are 16 residues in the CDR3. Germline V gene sequence: CDR1 SGHTA, CDR2 FQGNSA. The CDR3 reads CASSFGPGLAGHEQYF. The CDR3 bases are TGTGCCAGCAGCTTCGGCCCGGGACTAGCAGGCCACGAGCAGTACTTC.

In this sample, this clone turned up a few times. The chain recombines TRBV2 with TRBJ2-5; TRBD2 matches 14 bases. The CDR3 sequence is 19 residues long. V was pared by 10 bases and J by 0 bases, with 16 bases of the junction left unmatched. Germline CDR1 SNHLY, CDR2 FYNNEI. The DNA for the CDR3 is TGTGCCAAGTCATCCCGGACTAGCGGGAGGATGGGCTACCAAGAGACCCAGTACTTC. Translated: CAKSSRTSGRMGYQETQYF.

There are a few counts of this clone. The chain joins TRBV7-8 to TRBJ2-3; 7 nucleotides match TRBD2. This CDR3 is 15 amino acids long. Trimming removed 3 bases from V and 4 bases from J; junction bases left unmatched: 7. Germline assignment: CDR1 SGHVS and CDR2 FQNEAQ. The CDR3 reads CASSFRRENSDTQYF. The CDR3, as DNA: TGTGCCAGCAGCTTTAGGCGGGAGAATTCAGATACGCAGTATTTT.

The chain uses TRBV5-4 and TRBJ2-2, with 8 nucleotides matching TRBD2. Germline V CDR1 and CDR2: SGHNT, YYREEE (reference sequence). This CDR3 region has 15 residues. V was clipped by 4 bases and J by 4 bases; unmatched bases: 6. In DNA, the CDR3 is TGTGCCAGCAGCCCCAGCGGGAGTTTCACCGGGGAGCTGTTTTTT. Translating it yields CASSPSGSFTGELFF.

V usage is TRBV4-2 and J usage is TRBJ2-2; D perhaps matches TRBD2 (6 bases). The CDR3 is 15 amino acids. Trimming pared 3 bases from V and 7 bases from J, leaving 15 bases between. CDR1 and CDR2 (germline): LGHNA, YNFKEQ. The DNA of the CDR3 is TGTGCCAGCAGCCAGGTGACTAGTTTCGGCGGGGAGCTGTTTTTT. It yields the protein CASSQVTSFGGELFF.

The V and J genes are TRBV19 and TRBJ2-7, with 7 bases that match TRBD2. The CDR3 is made up of 12 amino acids. In germline, CDR1 is LNHDA, CDR2 SQIVND (reference sequence). With 11 bases clipped from V and 7 bases from J, the junction kept 11 bases outside the gene matches. The CDR3 DNA reads TGTGCCTCCCACGGGTCGGGGGGAGAGCAGTACTTC. Its protein product is CASHGSGGEQYF.

This chain uses TRBV9 with TRBJ1-4; perhaps TRBD1 as D (5 bases). The germline gives CDR1 SGDLS, CDR2 YYNGEE. The CDR3 is 15 residues long. V lost 0 bases to trimming and J lost 4 bases, with 10 bases between them. CDR3 DNA sequence: TGTGCCAGCAGCGTAGCTGGGGCAGTTAATGAAAAACTGTTTTTT. This encodes CASSVAGAVNEKLFF.

The rearrangement uses TRBV4-3 and TRBJ1-4; D perhaps matches TRBD1 (6 bases). From germline, CDR1 is LGHNA and CDR2 YSLEER. V was trimmed by 4 bases and J by 0 bases, leaving 12 bases between them. CDR3 length: 16 residues. The DNA for the CDR3 is TGCGCCAGCAGCCTCACTAGGACAGCAACTAATGAAAAACTGTTTTTT. Translation: CASSLTRTATNEKLFF.

This clone occurred a few times. The chain has TRBV9 and TRBJ1-1, with D hard to call. Germline-derived CDR1 and CDR2 are SGDLS and YYNGEE. Trimming took off 7 bases at V and 1 base at J, with 11 bases between the two ends. The CDR3 length is 13 residues. CDR3 region: CASSSPGNTEAFF. In DNA, the CDR3 is TGTGCCAGCTCTTCCCCAGGGAACACTGAAGCTTTCTTT.

The DNA of the CDR3 is TGTGCCAGCAGTGTAGGAGGGGGCATCGCTGAAGCTTTCTTT. Protein: CASSVGGGIAEAFF. V usage is TRBV2 and J usage is TRBJ1-1, with 7 bases that match TRBD1. This CDR3 region has 14 residues. The germline gives CDR1 SNHLY, CDR2 FYNNEI. With 4 bases clipped from V and 6 bases from J, the junction kept 8 bases outside the gene matches. The whole variable domain, filled in from reference TRBV2 and TRBJ1-1, reads EPEVTQTPSHQVTQMGQEVILRCVPISNHLYFYWYRQILGQKVEFLVSFYNNEISEKSEIFDDQFSVERPDGSNFTLKIRSTKLEDSAMYFCASSVGGGIAEAFFGQGTRLTVV.